These 25 T cell receptor beta chains came from one sample sequenced in a study of cytomegalovirus exposure and HLA in healthy donors. Here immunoSEQ multiplex PCR was the method, and the copy in TCRdb shows in-frame clones only, minus some. The data hold 260,000 or so clones, with less than 95% observed a single time. The specimen sequenced was PBMCs. Receptors originate from a woman in her twenties or thirties in good health and CMV-seronegative.

This clone was found once. The J gene is TRBJ1-5, the V gene TRBV27; 7 bases agree with TRBD1. The CDR3 extends over 16 amino acids. Germline V gives CDR1 MNHEY, CDR2 SMNVEV (reference sequence). V was pared by 0 bases and J by 6 bases, with 8 bases of the junction left unmatched. The CDR3 sequence is CASSLSQGGFGQPQHF. The CDR3 coding sequence is TGTGCCAGCAGTTTATCCCAGGGGGGGTTTGGTCAGCCCCAGCATTTT.

A few counts support this clone. This sequence joins TRBV5-1 and TRBJ1-2; unclear D gene. Per the germline V gene, CDR1 is SGHRS and CDR2 is YFSETQ. Trimming took 0 bases from V and 7 from J, leaving 10 bases between them. The CDR3 length is 13 residues. CDR3: CASSLVGLSGYTF. For the CDR3, the DNA is TGCGCCAGCAGCTTGGTTGGACTTTCTGGCTACACCTTC. Full variable domain (remainder filled in from reference TRBV5-1 and TRBJ1-2): KAGVTQTPRYLIKTRGQQVTLSCSPISGHRSVSWYQQTPGQGLQFLFEYFSETQRNKGNFPGRFSGRQFSNSRSEMNVSTLELGDSALYLCASSLVGLSGYTFGSGTRLTVV.

This chain connects TRBV27 to TRBJ2-7, with a possible D match to TRBD2 (6 bases). V lost 2 bases to trimming and J lost 2 bases, with 16 bases between them. Germline-derived CDR1 and CDR2 are MNHEY and SMNVEV (reference sequence). The CDR3 consists of 16 residues. The CDR3 region is CASSLTFREWAYEQYF. CDR3 sequence (DNA): TGTGCCAGCAGTTTAACGTTTCGGGAGTGGGCCTACGAGCAGTACTTC.

The rearrangement links TRBV28 to TRBJ2-7; 10 nucleotides match TRBD1. Losses at the gene ends were 3 bases for V and 5 bases for J; bases not matched to a gene: 4. Per the germline V gene, CDR1 is MDHEN and CDR2 is SYDVKM. This CDR3 contains 14 residues. CDR3 region: CASSFSGQGNEQYF. For the CDR3, the DNA is TGTGCCAGCAGTTTTTCGGGACAGGGGAACGAGCAGTACTTC.

This chain joins TRBV27 and TRBJ2-1; TRBD1 aligns across 7 bases. This CDR3 is built from 13 residues. Germline CDR1 reads MNHEY; CDR2 reads SMNVEV (reference sequence). The V gene end was trimmed by 4 bases and the J gene end by 10 bases; junction bases not matched to a gene: 7. This CDR3 reads CASSSHRGGEQFF. The CDR3 DNA follows: TGTGCCAGCAGTTCCCACAGGGGTGGGGAGCAGTTCTTC.

This chain uses TRBV7-9 with TRBJ2-1, with 14 bases matching TRBD2. There are 15 residues in the CDR3. After removal of 3 bases from V and 6 bases from J, the junction contained 1 base not matched to a gene. In germline, CDR1 is SEHNR, CDR2 FQNEAQ (reference sequence). In DNA form, the CDR3 reads TGTGCCAGCAGCTTCGGGACTAGCGGGAGCAATGAGCAGTTCTTC. Amino acids: CASSFGTSGSNEQFF.

V and J are TRBV9 and TRBJ2-5, with 10 bases that match TRBD2. Unmatched junction bases numbered 4, after V lost 0 bases and J lost 2 bases. Germline V CDR1 and CDR2: SGDLS, YYNGEE. This CDR3 has 16 amino acids. The CDR3 nucleotides read TGTGCCAGCAGCGTAGGGGGGACTAGCGAACAAGAGACCCAGTACTTC. Encoded protein: CASSVGGTSEQETQYF.

This clone appeared a single time. The V gene is TRBV14, the J gene TRBJ2-6; D unclear. Trimming took off 2 bases at V and 4 bases at J, with 3 bases between the two ends. Germline CDR1 and CDR2: SGHDN and FVKESK. This CDR3 is 13 amino acids long. In DNA form, the CDR3 reads TGTGCCAGCAGCCAAACCGGGGCCAACGTCCTGACTTTC. Encoded protein: CASSQTGANVLTF.

The chain joins TRBV5-1 to TRBJ2-7; 7 bases are shared with TRBD2. The V and J ends lost 3 bases and 3 bases, in that order; junction bases with no gene match: 12. Germline loops: CDR1 SGHRS, CDR2 YFSETQ. The CDR3 is 16 amino acids. The CDR3 coding sequence is TGCGCCAGCAGCTCAGGTGGGGCTAGCGGCCACTACGAGCAGTACTTC. Translation: CASSSGGASGHYEQYF.

This clone was counted between two and nine times. The CDR3 bases are TGTGCCAGCAGCCAAGATCCCGGGACCGGCACAGATACGCAGTATTTT. It encodes CASSQDPGTGTDTQYF. V and J are TRBV4-2 and TRBJ2-3; D tentatively fits TRBD1 or TRBD2 (5 bases each). This CDR3 has 16 amino acids. The germline V and J ends were trimmed by 0 bases and 1 base, with 11 bases remaining between them. The germline V gene encodes CDR1 LGHNA and CDR2 YNFKEQ.

The CDR3 sequence: CASSQDSRYEQYF. CDR3 bases: TGCGCCAGCAGCCAGGACAGCCGATACGAGCAGTACTTC. The chain joins TRBV4-1 to TRBJ2-7; D may be TRBD1 (6 bases). V lost 3 bases and J lost 4, with 10 bases in between. This CDR3 region has 13 residues. Germline lookup yields CDR1 MGHRA and CDR2 YSYEKL.

The chain employs TRBV6-5 and TRBJ1-4; D uncertain. V was pared by 7 bases and J by 5 bases, with 5 bases between. The CDR3 contains 11 residues. Looked up from germline, CDR1 is MNHEY and CDR2 is SVGAGI. CDR3 sequence reads: CASKGNEKLFF. In nucleotides, the CDR3 is TGTGCCAGCAAGGGAAATGAAAAACTGTTTTTT.

The chain carries TRBV28 and TRBJ1-2, with 7 bases aligning to TRBD1. The CDR3 has 14 residues. Germline V gene sequence: CDR1 MDHEN, CDR2 SYDVKM. Trimming removed 5 bases from V and 9 bases from J; junction bases left unmatched: 12. The CDR3: CASSPPGTAMSYTF. The CDR3 nucleotides are TGTGCCAGCAGTCCTCCCGGGACAGCTATGAGCTACACCTTC.

The chain uses TRBV6-1 and TRBJ2-7; D unresolved. V gave up 10 bases and J gave up 0 bases, with 10 bases separating them. This CDR3 region has 12 residues. Germline CDR1 reads MNHNS; CDR2 reads SASEGT. In DNA form, the CDR3 reads TGTGCCACCGGACGAGCCTCCTACGAGCAGTACTTC. It codes for CATGRASYEQYF.

The V gene is TRBV21-1, the J gene TRBJ2-7; the table's D call TRBD2 went unverified against the DNA. TRBV21-1 is a listed pseudogene. CDR3 size: 15 residues. CDR3 sequence: CASSTRLASSYEQYF. The CDR3 bases are TGTGCCAGCAGCACCCGACTAGCGAGCTCCTACGAGCAGTACTTC.

This clone was detected only once. The genes are TRBV27 and TRBJ2-7; the match to TRBD2 covers 7 bases. This CDR3 is built from 15 residues. The germline gives CDR1 MNHEY, CDR2 SMNVEV (reference sequence). V lost 0 bases and J lost 2; bases outside the gene matches: 4. This CDR3 is CASSLSGGETYEQYF. CDR3 DNA: TGTGCCAGCAGTTTATCGGGGGGGGAAACCTACGAGCAGTACTTC.

The chain has TRBV10-1 and TRBJ1-2, with D perhaps matching TRBD1 (5 bases). The CDR3 extends over 16 amino acids. Trimming cost V 6 bases and J 3 bases, with 20 bases left between them. The germline gives CDR1 WNHNN, CDR2 SYGVQD (reference sequence). The DNA for the CDR3 is TGCGCCAGCAGCAACCTAGGGAGGGGCGATCACTATGGCTACACCTTC. The encoded protein is CASSNLGRGDHYGYTF.

The chain recombines TRBV6-5 with TRBJ2-1, with TRBD1 matching 12 bases. The CDR3 is 14 residues long. After removal of 5 bases from V and 10 bases from J, the junction contained 6 bases not matched to a gene. From germline, CDR1 is MNHEY and CDR2 SVGAGI. The CDR3 DNA follows: TGTGCCAGCAGTGCCCCCGGGACAGGGGGCGAGCAGTTCTTC. It yields the protein CASSAPGTGGEQFF.

The V gene is TRBV28, the J gene TRBJ1-4, with 7 bases that match TRBD1. CDR3 size: 15 residues. CDR1 and CDR2 (germline): MDHEN, SYDVKM. The ends lost 5 bases at V and 6 bases at J; junction bases unmatched: 9. The CDR3 sequence is CASSTLPGGDEKLFF. DNA of the CDR3: TGTGCCAGCAGTACCCTACCAGGGGGAGATGAAAAACTGTTTTTT. The full variable domain, its missing parts supplied by reference TRBV28 and TRBJ1-4, is DVKVTQSSRYLVKRTGEKVFLECVQDMDHENMFWYRQDPGLGLRLIYFSYDVKMKEKGDIPEGYSVSREKKERFSLILESASTNQTSMYLCASSTLPGGDEKLFFGSGTQLSVL.

The V call is TRBV11-2, the J call TRBJ2-3; TRBD1 matches at 7 bases. Trimming at V came to 4 bases and at J to 6 bases, leaving 7 bases not matched to a gene. The CDR3 has 14 residues. Germline V gene sequence: CDR1 SGHAT, CDR2 FQNNGV. The CDR3 loop reads CASSSIGGKDTQYF. The DNA of the CDR3 is TGTGCCAGCAGCTCCATAGGGGGCAAGGATACGCAGTATTTT.

The rearrangement joins TRBV7-8 to TRBJ2-7; 7 bases agree with TRBD1. There are 16 residues in the CDR3. The germline V gene has CDR1 SGHVS and CDR2 FQNEAQ. V dropped 5 bases and J dropped 3; count of bases not matched to a gene: 13. The CDR3 bases are TGTGCCAGCAGCCCTATTTCCGGGACAGTTAACTACGAGCAGTACTTC. It encodes CASSPISGTVNYEQYF.

The genes are TRBV18 and TRBJ2-1, with D maybe TRBD1 (5 bases). V dropped 6 bases and J dropped 7 bases, with 10 bases sitting between them. Germline lookup yields CDR1 KGHSH and CDR2 LQKENI. CDR3 length equals 12 residues. The CDR3 reads CASSKGVNEQFF. The DNA of the CDR3 is TGTGCCAGCTCGAAAGGGGTGAATGAGCAGTTCTTC.

In DNA form, the CDR3 reads TGCAGCGCACACAGGGGTGCGTACAATGAGCAGTTCTTC. Translated, it gives CSAHRGAYNEQFF. V usage is TRBV29-1 and J usage is TRBJ2-1; 7 positions agree with TRBD1. CDR1 and CDR2 from the germline V gene are SQVTM and ANQGSEA. This CDR3 is built from 13 residues. V was clipped by 7 bases and J by 4 bases; unmatched bases: 7.

The chain uses TRBV9 and TRBJ1-1; a possible D gene is TRBD1 (5 bases). CDR3 length equals 15 residues. CDR1 is SGDLS and CDR2 is YYNGEE in the germline V gene. The V end lost 0 bases, the J end lost 1 base, and 10 bases lay between the germline ends. CDR3 bases: TGTGCCAGCAGCGTAGGTCAGGGAGAGAACACTGAAGCTTTCTTT. Amino acids: CASSVGQGENTEAFF. The variable domain in full, with the rest retrieved from reference TRBV9 and TRBJ1-1, is DSGVTQTPKHLITATGQRVTLRCSPRSGDLSVYWYQQSLDQGLQFLIQYYNGEERAKGNILERFSAQQFPDLHSELNLSSLELGDSALYFCASSVGQGENTEAFFGQGTRLTVV.

The CDR3 region is CAWSVLAGGRFSGANVLTF. The CDR3 bases are TGTGCCTGGAGTGTACTAGCGGGAGGGAGATTCTCTGGGGCCAACGTCCTGACTTTC. This chain connects TRBV30 to TRBJ2-6, with 13 nucleotides matching TRBD2. Germline V gene sequence: CDR1 GTSNPN, CDR2 SVGIG (reference sequence). The CDR3 runs 19 residues. V lost 0 bases, J lost 0 bases, and 5 bases stayed unmatched. Complete variable domain (other parts from reference TRBV30 and TRBJ2-6): SQTIHQWPATLVQPVGSPLSLECTVEGTSNPNLYWYRQAAGRGLQLLFYSVGIGQISSEVPQNLSASRPQDRQFILSSKKLLLSDSGFYLCAWSVLAGGRFSGANVLTFGAGSRLTVL.